The 19 T cell receptor beta chains listed next were all sequenced from one sample in a study of blood T cells in healthy people across ages. It was with a sample-barcoded 5' primer and a J-beta primer mix that a second PCR of roughly 7 to 12 cycles was run. TCRdb ran MiXCR on the 5' RACE reads and lists one entry per CDR3 protein. The sample contains about 2 million distinct CDR3 sequences, about 50% of which appear only once. The sequenced sample consisted of blood. The source of these receptors is a woman between 35 and 50 years old in good health.

This clonotype was seen a single time. The rearrangement joins TRBV20-1 to TRBJ1-4, with 7 bases fitting TRBD1. V lost 5 bases and J lost 8; bases outside the gene matches: 11. Germline lookup yields CDR1 DFQATT and CDR2 SNEGSKA (reference sequence). The CDR3 runs to 14 residues. The CDR3 DNA reads as TGCAGTGCTCTACGTCAGGGGGTGGAGGAAAAACTGTTTTTT. This gives the protein CSALRQGVEEKLFF.

The genes are TRBV28 and TRBJ1-1, with TRBD1 as a possible D gene (5 bases). Germline assignment: CDR1 MDHEN and CDR2 SYDVKM. CDR3 length: 11 residues. Trimming took 10 bases from V and 1 from J, leaving 7 bases between them. The DNA of the CDR3 is TGTGCCACTACAGGGAACACTGAAGCTTTCTTT. Residues: CATTGNTEAFF.

V is TRBV29-1 and J is TRBJ2-3, with D unresolved. V was trimmed by 6 bases and J by 4 bases, leaving 17 bases between them. This CDR3 has 14 residues. Germline values: CDR1 SQVTM, CDR2 ANQGSEA. The CDR3 DNA is TGCAGCGTGACACACGGAGCTAGGGCAGATACGCAGTATTTT. Protein product: CSVTHGARADTQYF.

The CDR3 region is CASQGTGYGYTF. CDR3 DNA: TGTGCCAGCCAAGGGACAGGGTATGGCTACACCTTC. The chain joins TRBV27 to TRBJ1-2; TRBD1 agrees at 9 bases. The V gene's germline CDR1 is MNHEY and CDR2 SMNVEV (reference sequence). V shed 8 bases, J shed 5 bases, and the junction held 3 bases outside the gene matches. This CDR3 has 12 amino acids.

V and J are TRBV6-5 and TRBJ2-5, with TRBD1 matching 7 bases. J gave up 1 base and V 5 bases, and 4 bases lay outside the gene matches. Germline V gene data show CDR1 as MNHEY and CDR2 as SVGAGI. The CDR3 runs 14 residues. CDR3 protein: CASSNHRGQETQYF. For the CDR3, the DNA is TGTGCCAGCAGTAACCACAGGGGCCAAGAGACCCAGTACTTC.

This chain connects TRBV13 to TRBJ2-7; TRBD1 agrees at 8 bases. In germline, CDR1 is PRHDT, CDR2 FYEKMQ (reference sequence). CDR3 length: 14 residues. V gave up 4 bases and J gave up 6 bases; unmatched junction bases: 8. The CDR3 DNA reads TGTGCCAGCAGCTCTCGACAGGGGTTTGGCGAGCAGTACTTC. It encodes CASSSRQGFGEQYF.

V and J are TRBV14 and TRBJ2-5; the D call may be TRBD1 or TRBD2 (6 bases each). TRBJ2-7 matches the DNA end more closely, so the J call is doubtful. Germline CDR1 is SGHDN and CDR2 is FVKESK. There are 13 residues in the CDR3. The CDR3 coding sequence is TGTGCCAGCAGCCGCAAACAGGGAGGCGAGCAGTACTTC. Encoded protein: CASSRKQGGEQYF.

This clonotype was detected a few times. The V and J genes are TRBV6-6 and TRBJ1-5; a possible D gene is TRBD1 (5 bases). From germline, CDR1 is MNHNY and CDR2 SVGAGI (reference sequence). CDR3 size: 16 residues. Trimming left V 3 bases short and J 2 bases short, with 14 bases between. CDR3 protein: CASSYIRGGGNQPQHF. CDR3 DNA sequence: TGTGCCAGCAGTTATATCCGGGGAGGGGGCAATCAGCCCCAGCATTTT.

V and J are TRBV6-5 and TRBJ2-7; D is tentatively TRBD1 or TRBD2 (5 bases each). V lost 8 bases and J lost 2, with 16 bases in between. Germline V gives CDR1 MNHEY, CDR2 SVGAGI. CDR3 length: 14 residues. This CDR3 reads CASDLGRGTYEQYF. The CDR3 nucleotides are TGTGCCAGCGATTTGGGACGAGGGACCTACGAGCAGTACTTC.

This clonotype was counted a few times. This rearrangement joins TRBV4-1 to TRBJ2-7; 8 bases are shared with TRBD1. The CDR3 length is 15 residues. Trimming cost V 1 base and J 2 bases; bases outside gene matches: 4. Germline V gives CDR1 MGHRA, CDR2 YSYEKL. CDR3 loop: CASSQGGTGPYEQYF. In nucleotides, the CDR3 is TGCGCCAGCAGCCAAGGAGGGACAGGCCCCTACGAGCAGTACTTC.

This chain joins TRBV7-9 and TRBJ1-1; D is ambiguous. From germline, CDR1 is SEHNR and CDR2 FQNEAQ (reference sequence). CDR3 size: 15 residues. Deletions cut 4 bases from V and 0 bases from J, with 12 bases between. CDR3 coding DNA: TGTGCCAGCAGCTCCTCCAAGGGTATGAACACTGAAGCTTTCTTT. Its translation is CASSSSKGMNTEAFF. The entire variable domain, with the rest obtained from reference TRBV7-9 and TRBJ1-1, is as follows: DTGVSQNPRHKITKRGQNVTFRCDPISEHNRLYWYRQTLGQGPEFLTYFQNEAQLEKSRLLSDRFSAERPKGSFSTLEIQRTEQGDSAMYLCASSSSKGMNTEAFFGQGTRLTVV.

This chain links TRBV20-1 with TRBJ2-1; D is tentatively TRBD1 or TRBD2 (6 bases each). This CDR3 region has 15 residues. The ends were cut back, 5 bases at V and 10 bases at J, with 24 bases in the middle. Germline CDR1 reads DFQATT; CDR2 reads SNEGSKA (reference sequence). CDR3 sequence: CSAAKTGTGAREQFF. The CDR3 DNA reads as TGCAGTGCTGCAAAAACAGGGACGGGAGCTCGCGAGCAGTTCTTC.

The chain uses TRBV29-1 and TRBJ1-2; D not resolved. Trimming left V 7 bases short and J 0 bases short, with 18 bases between. Germline assignment: CDR1 SQVTM and CDR2 ANQGSEA. The CDR3 covers 15 residues. DNA of the CDR3: TGCAGCGCCGGAAGCTTTAGGCAAGCTAACTATGGCTACACCTTC. Its protein product is CSAGSFRQANYGYTF.

This chain links TRBV27 with TRBJ2-7; TRBD1 aligns across 7 bases. The CDR3 consists of 16 residues. Per germline, CDR1 MNHEY and CDR2 SMNVEV (reference sequence). J gave up 4 bases and V 5 bases, and 14 bases lay outside the gene matches. The CDR3 region is CASSKKWDSKYYEQYF. The CDR3 bases are TGTGCCAGCAGTAAAAAGTGGGACAGTAAGTATTACGAGCAGTACTTC.

This chain uses TRBV20-1 with TRBJ2-7; perhaps TRBD1 as D (6 bases). Germline V gives CDR1 DFQATT, CDR2 SNEGSKA (reference sequence). V was trimmed by 0 bases and J by 3 bases, leaving 15 bases between them. CDR3 length equals 15 residues. CDR3 loop: CSARDSDSQHYEQYF. The CDR3 bases are TGCAGTGCTAGAGACTCGGACAGCCAGCACTACGAGCAGTACTTC.

This clonotype was counted many times. J is TRBJ2-7 and V is TRBV15; a possible D gene is TRBD2 (5 bases). V was trimmed by 5 bases and J by 3 bases, leaving 8 bases between them. The V gene's germline CDR1 is LNHNV and CDR2 YYDKDF (reference sequence). CDR3 length equals 12 residues. Here the CDR3 DNA reads TGTGCCACCAGCGGAGGCTACTACGAGCAGTACTTC. It is translated as CATSGGYYEQYF.

The CDR3 nucleotides are TGTGCCAGCAGCCAACGGAAAGTCAGGGCCTACCAAGAGACCCAGTACTTC. Translation gives CASSQRKVRAYQETQYF. This rearrangement joins TRBV3-1 to TRBJ2-5, with D perhaps TRBD1 (5 bases). Trimming took 2 bases from V and 0 from J, leaving 16 bases between them. CDR1 and CDR2 from the germline V gene are LGHDT and YNNKEL (reference sequence). This CDR3 is built from 17 residues.

The chain employs TRBV4-1 and TRBJ1-5, with D tentatively TRBD1 (5 bases). V lost 1 base to trimming and J lost 4 bases, with 11 bases between them. The CDR3 extends over 15 amino acids. The germline CDR1 and CDR2 sequences are MGHRA and YSYEKL. This CDR3 is CASSQVRGVNQPQHF. CDR3 sequence (DNA): TGCGCCAGCAGCCAAGTACGAGGGGTAAATCAGCCCCAGCATTTT.

This clonotype was counted a single time. The chain links TRBV6-5 to TRBJ2-7; D might be TRBD1 (6 bases). V gave up 10 bases and J gave up 7 bases, with 14 bases separating them. Germline V gene data show CDR1 as MNHEY and CDR2 as SVGAGI. The CDR3 covers 11 residues. As DNA, the CDR3 is TGTGCCACATTACAGACAGGAGAGCAGTACTTC. As protein: CATLQTGEQYF.